The source of this T cell receptor beta chain is a study of blood T cell repertoires in COVID-19. Study at large: From T cells, B-cell-depleted T cells, or PBMCs came the material, which was cDNA or gDNA.

Per the original methods: Amplifying reference gene primers gave estimates of nucleated cell counts. Generated by immunoSEQ multiplex PCR, the TCRdb table keeps only in-frame clones and is missing some. The V and J calls and clone size are taken from that table; D and trimming were inferred from the DNA. The repertoire includes 120,000 to 150,000 clones, roughly 90% of them detected once, and more than 1% sits in the top ten. V lost 0 bases and J lost 9, with 15 bases in between. The CDR3 is 15 residues long. CDR1 is LNHDA and CDR2 is SQIVND in the germline V gene (reference sequence). Participants, about 18 to 90 years old, spanned under 30 US areas.

The chain joins TRBV19 to TRBJ1-5; no clear D. This sequence was found in a woman aged 30 to 39 with acute COVID-19. Sequencing was carried out using PBMCs or T cells enriched from blood (not recorded which). This CDR3 reads CASSIDRLPERPQHF. The CDR3 nucleotides read TGTGCCAGTAGTATAGATCGACTCCCGGAAAGGCCCCAGCATTTT.